One sample yielded the 29 T cell receptor beta chains listed below, sequenced in a study of T cells in Graves' hyperthyroidism and ophthalmopathy. RNA transcripts provided the source from which TCR beta CDR3 regions were amplified. With the HTBI primer set, the TCR CDR3 went through a first round of RT-PCR. TCRdb processed the multiplex PCR reads anew with MiXCR; each CDR3 protein has one entry. The table has 660,000 or so distinct CDR3 sequences, roughly 46% seen once. The specimen sequenced was peripheral blood or thyroid tissue (not recorded which). The receptors here all came from an adult man with Graves' disease, either hyperthyroidism or ophthalmopathy (not recorded which).

Comments on this clonotype: Being one base from a much bigger clone, this may be a read error. This chain connects TRBV10-3 to TRBJ2-7; possibly TRBD1 or TRBD2 for D (6 bases each). Per germline, CDR1 ENHRY and CDR2 SYGVKD. The CDR3 has 17 residues. CDR3 sequence: CASSESEEGVSAYEQYF. CDR3 nucleotides: TGTGCCAGCAGTGAGTCGGAGGAGGGGGTTTCGGCCTACGAGCAGTACTTC.

The chain employs TRBV29-1 and TRBJ2-7; no clear D. V shed 8 bases and J shed 0 bases, with 11 bases lying between them. CDR3 length: 12 residues. Germline V CDR1 and CDR2: SQVTM, ANQGSEA. This CDR3 is CSSLDLSYEQYF. The CDR3 DNA reads as TGCAGCAGCCTCGATCTCTCCTACGAGCAGTACTTC.

The chain joins TRBV29-1 to TRBJ1-1; D not certain. Germline values: CDR1 SQVTM, CDR2 ANQGSEA. The V and J ends lost 8 bases and 6 bases respectively, with 13 bases between them. There are 11 residues in the CDR3. In nucleotides, the CDR3 is TGCAGCAGTTCTGGTACGGCTGAAGCTTTCTTT. This gives the protein CSSSGTAEAFF.

This chain joins TRBV6-5 and TRBJ2-2, with D possibly matching TRBD2 (5 bases). CDR1 is MNHEY, CDR2 SVGAGI, per germline. The ends were cut back, 6 bases at V and 1 base at J, with 9 bases in the middle. The CDR3 has 14 amino acids. The CDR3 region has the DNA TGTGCCAGCAGCCAGGACTGGAACACCGGGGAGCTGTTTTTT. This translates into CASSQDWNTGELFF.

This chain connects TRBV29-1 to TRBJ1-5, with TRBD1 matching over 10 bases. V shed 6 bases and J 12 bases; nucleotides not matched to a gene: 5. The V gene's germline CDR1 is SQVTM and CDR2 ANQGSEA. The CDR3 sequence is 11 residues long. The CDR3 spells CSVRQGADQHF. The CDR3 DNA follows: TGCAGCGTAAGACAGGGGGCAGACCAGCATTTT.

This clonotype was counted ten times or more. The J gene is TRBJ1-5, the V gene TRBV24-1; 7 nucleotides agree with TRBD1. CDR1 and CDR2 (germline): KGHDR, SFDVKD. The ends lost 9 bases at V and 2 bases at J; junction bases unmatched: 3. The CDR3 length is 13 residues. The CDR3 region has the DNA TGTGCCACCCAGGGGGGGGGCAATCAGCCCCAGCATTTT. It encodes CATQGGGNQPQHF.

This rearrangement joins TRBV5-4 to TRBJ2-7, with a weak D call TRBD2 (6 bases). The germline V and J ends were trimmed by 3 bases and 4 bases, with 14 bases remaining between them. This CDR3 is built from 14 residues. CDR1 is SGHNT, CDR2 YYREEE, per germline (reference sequence). The CDR3 sequence: CASSSSGLIYEQYF. In nucleotides, the CDR3 is TGTGCCAGCAGCTCCTCGGGACTCATTTACGAGCAGTACTTC.

V is TRBV7-9 and J is TRBJ1-2; D remains unclear. The germline V gene has CDR1 SEHNR and CDR2 FQNEAQ (reference sequence). V gave up 8 bases and J gave up 6 bases, with 10 bases separating them. There are 11 residues in the CDR3. This CDR3 reads CASGYSDGYTF. In nucleotides, the CDR3 is TGTGCCAGCGGCTACAGCGATGGCTACACCTTC.

V gene TRBV7-9 combines with J gene TRBJ2-5; D is unresolved. The V gene's germline CDR1 is SEHNR and CDR2 FQNEAQ (reference sequence). Trimming stripped 0 bases from V and 5 bases from J, with 10 bases between. The CDR3 has 14 amino acids. The CDR3 DNA reads TGTGCCAGCAGCTTAGCTCCGGTGGAGGAGACCCAGTACTTC. Its protein is CASSLAPVEETQYF.

This chain joins TRBV7-9 and TRBJ2-7; TRBD1 might be the D (5 bases). Germline loops: CDR1 SEHNR, CDR2 FQNEAQ (reference sequence). The CDR3 length is 13 residues. With 8 bases removed from V and 2 bases from J, the gap between germline ends came to 13 bases. The DNA of the CDR3 is TGTGCCAGCCAAGGGGTGGGGACCTACGAGCAGTACTTC. Its protein is CASQGVGTYEQYF.

The V gene is TRBV5-4, the J gene TRBJ2-5; the D gene is possibly TRBD2 (5 bases). The CDR3 loop spans 15 amino acids. CDR1 is SGHNT, CDR2 YYREEE, per germline (reference sequence). Trimming removed 4 bases from V and 3 bases from J, with 16 bases in between. The CDR3 DNA is TGTGCCAGCAGCCCCGGGTGGGAGAAGGAAGAGACCCAGTACTTC. Translated, it gives CASSPGWEKEETQYF.

This clonotype came up once. The chain employs TRBV2 and TRBJ1-5, with 10 bases lining up with TRBD1. Germline values: CDR1 SNHLY, CDR2 FYNNEI. V lost 6 bases, J lost 5 bases, and 7 bases stayed unmatched. The CDR3 totals 15 residues. CDR3 DNA sequence: TGTGCCAGCAGACAAGAGGGACAGGGGTATCAGCCCCAGCATTTT. This translates into CASRQEGQGYQPQHF. Complete variable domain (other parts from reference TRBV2 and TRBJ1-5): EPEVTQTPSHQVTQMGQEVILRCVPISNHLYFYWYRQILGQKVEFLVSFYNNEISEKSEIFDDQFSVERPDGSNFTLKIRSTKLEDSAMYFCASRQEGQGYQPQHFGDGTRLSIL.

The sample holds a few counts of this clonotype. V and J are TRBV20-1 and TRBJ1-2, with 7 positions matching TRBD1. The germline V gene encodes CDR1 DFQATT and CDR2 SNEGSKA (reference sequence). The CDR3 totals 14 residues. The V segment lost 2 bases and the J segment 5 bases; nucleotides outside the gene matches: 8. The DNA for the CDR3 is TGCAGTGCTAGACCCTACAGGGGATTGTATGGCTACACCTTC. Translated, it gives CSARPYRGLYGYTF.

The CDR3 coding sequence is TGCAGTGCTATTCCCAGCGGGAGGGCCAGTAAGACCCAGTACTTC. As protein: CSAIPSGRASKTQYF. V is TRBV20-1 and J is TRBJ2-5; 10 bases line up with TRBD2. CDR1 DFQATT and CDR2 SNEGSKA come from the germline V gene (reference sequence). The CDR3 is 15 amino acids. The J segment lost 6 bases and the V segment lost 4 bases, leaving 11 bases of the junction unmatched.

The rearrangement joins TRBV12-3 or TRBV12-4 to TRBJ1-1; D may be TRBD1 (5 bases). V was pared by 5 bases and J by 5 bases, with 18 bases between. This CDR3 is 15 amino acids long. The CDR3 loop is CASSDGWQGGTEAFF. CDR3 coding DNA: TGTGCCAGCAGTGATGGGTGGCAGGGTGGAACTGAAGCTTTCTTT.

The V and J genes are TRBV29-1 and TRBJ2-5; TRBD1 aligns across 7 bases. With V trimmed by 6 bases and J by 5 bases, 9 bases remained unmatched. This CDR3 contains 13 residues. CDR1 is SQVTM, CDR2 ANQGSEA, per germline. CDR3 sequence: CSVFTGDWETQYF. The CDR3 region has the DNA TGCAGCGTATTCACAGGGGATTGGGAGACCCAGTACTTC.

The rearrangement links TRBV7-3 to TRBJ2-5, with D possibly called TRBD1 or TRBD2 (5 bases each). This CDR3 spans 15 amino acids. V was shortened by 2 bases and J by 0 bases, with 10 bases between the two germline ends. CDR1 and CDR2 from the germline V gene are SGHTA and FQGTGA. The CDR3 region has the DNA TGTGCCAGCAGCTTAGACGGGGCGAACCAAGAGACCCAGTACTTC. Amino acids: CASSLDGANQETQYF.

CDR3 bases: TGCGCCAGCAGCCGGGACAGGGGGCATTGGACCCAGTACTTC. It codes for CASSRDRGHWTQYF. J is TRBJ2-5 and V is TRBV5-1; 12 bases match TRBD1. Germline CDR1 SGHRS, CDR2 YFSETQ. V gave up 4 bases and J gave up 7 bases; unmatched junction bases: 5. The length of the CDR3 is 14 residues.

DNA for the CDR3: TGTGCCAGCAGCCCAGGGGGAAATAATGAAAAACTGTTTTTT. Its translation is CASSPGGNNEKLFF. The chain joins TRBV7-9 to TRBJ1-4; 7 bases agree with TRBD1. CDR1 and CDR2 from the germline V gene are SEHNR and FQNEAQ (reference sequence). The J segment lost 4 bases and the V segment lost 5 bases, leaving 4 bases of the junction unmatched. The CDR3 loop spans 14 amino acids. The full variable domain, rest sourced from reference TRBV7-9 and TRBJ1-4, is DTGVSQNPRHKITKRGQNVTFRCDPISEHNRLYWYRQTLGQGPEFLTYFQNEAQLEKSRLLSDRFSAERPKGSFSTLEIQRTEQGDSAMYLCASSPGGNNEKLFFGSGTQLSVL.

This clonotype was counted a few times. The rearrangement links TRBV20-1 to TRBJ2-7, with 10 bases that match TRBD1. This CDR3 spans 13 amino acids. Germline CDR1 and CDR2: DFQATT and SNEGSKA (reference sequence). V shed 3 bases, J shed 5 bases, and the junction held 4 bases outside the gene matches. CDR3 sequence: CSASMGTGDEQYF. The CDR3 region has the DNA TGCAGTGCTAGCATGGGGACAGGGGACGAGCAGTACTTC.

A note on this clonotype: Mismatch with germline at one junction end may stem from a read error. The chain carries TRBV20-1 and TRBJ2-7, with 15 bases matching TRBD2. Germline assignment: CDR1 DFQATT and CDR2 SNEGSKA (reference sequence). This CDR3 spans 15 amino acids. Written as DNA, the CDR3 is TGCAGTGCTAGAGATAGAAGGGGACTAGCGGGGGGCTCGAACTTC. This encodes CSARDRRGLAGGSNF.

This rearrangement joins TRBV7-8 to TRBJ1-4; D gene unclear. The V and J ends lost 5 bases and 5 bases respectively, with 18 bases between them. CDR1 and CDR2 (germline): SGHVS, FQNEAQ. The CDR3 is 16 residues long. The CDR3 region has the DNA TGTGCCAGCAGCCGGACCGAAACGGTGATAAATGAAAAACTGTTTTTT. Residues: CASSRTETVINEKLFF.

The chain uses TRBV7-2 and TRBJ1-2, with 9 nucleotides matching TRBD1. CDR1 and CDR2 (germline): SGHTA, FQGNSA. The length of the CDR3 is 14 residues. J gave up 8 bases and V 6 bases, and 10 bases lay outside the gene matches. The CDR3 sequence is CASRPQGALEGYTF. The CDR3 DNA sequence: TGTGCCAGCAGACCACAGGGGGCGCTTGAAGGCTACACCTTC.

This clonotype was counted a few times. The chain combines TRBV20-1 with TRBJ1-4; D is unclear. V was clipped by 3 bases and J by 5 bases, with 10 bases between them. The CDR3 totals 13 residues. CDR1 and CDR2 (germline): DFQATT, SNEGSKA (reference sequence). The CDR3, as DNA: TGCAGTGCTAGGGGCGAGCCCAATGAAAAACTGTTTTTT. This sequence encodes CSARGEPNEKLFF.

The rearrangement joins TRBV7-9 to TRBJ1-4, with unresolved D. V was cut by 11 bases and J by 5 bases, with 15 bases left in between. The CDR3 covers 13 residues. Germline CDR1 reads SEHNR; CDR2 reads FQNEAQ (reference sequence). The CDR3 DNA reads TGTGCCCCAAGGGCTAAAGGGAATGAAAAACTGTTTTTT. As protein: CAPRAKGNEKLFF. Complete variable domain (other parts from reference TRBV7-9 and TRBJ1-4): DTGVSQNPRHKITKRGQNVTFRCDPISEHNRLYWYRQTLGQGPEFLTYFQNEAQLEKSRLLSDRFSAERPKGSFSTLEIQRTEQGDSAMYLCAPRAKGNEKLFFGSGTQLSVL.

The rearrangement uses TRBV20-1 and TRBJ1-1; D is ambiguous. CDR1 and CDR2 from the germline V gene are DFQATT and SNEGSKA (reference sequence). The CDR3 sequence is 12 residues long. The CDR3 coding sequence is TGCAGCGTTGCAGGTGGGAACACTGAAGCTTTCTTT. Translating gives CSVAGGNTEAFF.

V gene TRBV15 combines with J gene TRBJ2-5; 9 nucleotides line up with TRBD1. V dropped 0 bases and J dropped 5; count of bases not matched to a gene: 7. This CDR3 region has 16 residues. Germline values: CDR1 LNHNV, CDR2 YYDKDF (reference sequence). The CDR3 is CATSRETDRGTETQYF. DNA for the CDR3: TGTGCCACCAGCAGAGAGACCGACAGGGGGACCGAGACCCAGTACTTC.

The chain links TRBV29-1 to TRBJ2-5; 9 nucleotides agree with TRBD2. The CDR3 sequence is 14 residues long. The ends lost 7 bases at V and 2 bases at J; junction bases unmatched: 8. The germline gives CDR1 SQVTM, CDR2 ANQGSEA. The CDR3: CSAGLAGLQETQYF. The DNA of the CDR3 is TGCAGCGCCGGGCTAGCGGGGTTACAAGAGACCCAGTACTTC.

This clonotype was seen many times. The chain is built from TRBV29-1 and TRBJ1-2; weak D call: TRBD1 (6 bases). Trimming cost V 8 bases and J 8 bases, with 18 bases left between them. The CDR3 has 12 amino acids. Germline V CDR1 and CDR2: SQVTM, ANQGSEA. DNA of the CDR3: TGCAGCTCGAGAACAGGGTTACGAGGCTACACCTTC. Amino acid sequence: CSSRTGLRGYTF.